One sample yielded the 16 T cell receptor beta chains listed below, sequenced in a study of T cell responses to AZD1222 COVID-19 vaccine. Profiling relied on immunoSEQ multiplex PCR, and the TCRdb table lists in-frame clones only, not all of them. This sample yields over 150,000 clones, of which almost 90% are seen a single time; 11% belongs to the top ten. Sequencing was performed on peripheral blood, taken 28 days after the second AZD1222 dose. These receptors came from an adult who received the AZD1222 COVID-19 vaccine.

This sequence joins TRBV5-1 and TRBJ1-1, with D possibly being TRBD1 (5 bases). The germline V and J ends were trimmed by 6 bases and 2 bases, with 14 bases remaining between them. From germline, CDR1 is SGHRS and CDR2 YFSETQ. The CDR3 contains 14 residues. The CDR3 sequence: CASTVTVGNTEAFF. CDR3 bases: TGCGCCAGCACCGTGACAGTAGGTAACACTGAAGCTTTCTTT.

The rearrangement joins TRBV9 to TRBJ1-5; 9 nucleotides align to TRBD1. This CDR3 contains 14 residues. CDR1 is SGDLS and CDR2 is YYNGEE in the germline V gene. The ends lost 7 bases at V and 7 bases at J; junction bases unmatched: 9. The CDR3 loop reads CASSDRGKEQPQHF. The CDR3 DNA reads as TGTGCCAGCTCTGACAGGGGGAAAGAACAGCCCCAGCATTTT.

The rearrangement uses TRBV23-1 and TRBJ2-7, with D maybe TRBD1 (5 bases). TRBV23-1 is known as an ORF, though its function is uncertain. The CDR3 runs to 16 residues. Trimming cost V 0 bases and J 5 bases, with 17 bases left between them. CDR3 in DNA: TGCGCCAGCAGTCAATCGCCAGGCCGAGACAGCCACGAGCAGTACTTC. It encodes CASSQSPGRDSHEQYF.

The rearrangement joins TRBV11-2 to TRBJ2-7; D possibly uses TRBD1 or TRBD2 (5 bases each). CDR3 length: 15 amino acids. The germline CDR1 and CDR2 sequences are SGHAT and FQNNGV. The ends were cut back, 3 bases at V and 3 bases at J, with 15 bases in the middle. The CDR3 nucleotides read TGTGCCAGCAGCTTCAGCTTACGGGACCACTACGAGCAGTACTTC. As protein: CASSFSLRDHYEQYF.

This rearrangement joins TRBV9 to TRBJ2-1, with a tentative D call TRBD2 (5 bases). Trimming shortened V by 0 bases and J by 3 bases, and 10 bases separated the two germline ends. The V gene's germline CDR1 is SGDLS and CDR2 YYNGEE. The CDR3 contains 15 residues. CDR3 nucleotides: TGTGCCAGCAGCGTAGTGGCGGGCCTCTACAATGAGCAGTTCTTC. Translated, it gives CASSVVAGLYNEQFF.

This chain joins TRBV3-1 (or the pseudogene TRBV3-2) and TRBJ2-7; TRBD1 might be the D (6 bases). The germline V gene has CDR1 LGHDT and CDR2 YNNKEL (reference sequence). The CDR3 length is 13 residues. Trimming shortened V by 2 bases and J by 6 bases, and 11 bases separated the two germline ends. This CDR3 reads CASSQLSGAEQYF. The CDR3 DNA reads as TGTGCCAGCAGCCAACTATCAGGGGCCGAGCAGTACTTC.

V is TRBV3-1 (or the pseudogene TRBV3-2) and J is TRBJ2-7; D possibly uses TRBD1 or TRBD2 (5 bases each). Trimming stripped 4 bases from V and 2 bases from J, with 15 bases between. Germline CDR1 is LGHDT and CDR2 is YNNKEL (reference sequence). The CDR3 is 15 residues long. This CDR3 is CASSRKSGAPYEQYF. In DNA, the CDR3 is TGTGCCAGCAGCCGAAAATCCGGGGCGCCCTACGAGCAGTACTTC.

Note on this clone: The same CDR3 also results from other DNA sequences found in this sample. The chain is built from TRBV18 and TRBJ1-5; D is undetermined. Per the germline V gene, CDR1 is KGHSH and CDR2 is LQKENI. The V end was cut by 1 base, the J end by 4 bases, with 5 bases between. The CDR3 spans 13 residues. The CDR3 reads CASSPQGNQPQHF. The CDR3, as DNA: TGTGCCAGCTCACCACAGGGTAATCAGCCCCAGCATTTT. Variable domain in full (rest from reference TRBV18 and TRBJ1-5): NAGVMQNPRHLVRRRGQEARLRCSPMKGHSHVYWYRQLPEEGLKFMVYLQKENIIDESGMPKERFSAEFPKEGPSILRIQQVVRGDSAAYFCASSPQGNQPQHFGDGTRLSIL.

The rearrangement uses TRBV6-6 and TRBJ1-4, with D unclear. The CDR3 length is 16 residues. CDR1 and CDR2 (germline): MNHNY, SVGAGI (reference sequence). Trimming took off 0 bases at V and 4 bases at J, with 12 bases between the two ends. The CDR3 here is CASSYSKGRSNEKLFF. CDR3 nucleotides: TGTGCCAGCAGTTACTCGAAGGGCAGGAGTAATGAAAAACTGTTTTTT.

The chain links TRBV29-1 to TRBJ1-1; D is ambiguous. Trimming stripped 4 bases from V and 0 bases from J, with 18 bases between. The CDR3 extends over 16 amino acids. Germline loops: CDR1 SQVTM, CDR2 ANQGSEA. The CDR3, as DNA: TGCAGCGTTGGTACCGGTCCTGCCCCCTTGAACACTGAAGCTTTCTTT. Residues: CSVGTGPAPLNTEAFF.

The genes are TRBV2 and TRBJ1-2, with TRBD1 as a possible D gene (6 bases). The V and J ends lost 4 bases and 8 bases respectively, with 17 bases between them. Germline CDR1 reads SNHLY; CDR2 reads FYNNEI. CDR3 size: 14 residues. Here the CDR3 DNA reads TGTGCCAGCAGTGCTTTGGCAGGGGTAGGCGGCTACACCTTC. As protein: CASSALAGVGGYTF.

The rearrangement joins TRBV19 to TRBJ1-1, with 8 bases that match TRBD1. Germline CDR1 is LNHDA and CDR2 is SQIVND (reference sequence). The junction had 4 bases not matched to a gene; V was cut back by 3 bases and J by 1 base. The CDR3 runs to 15 residues. The CDR3 nucleotides read TGTGCCAGTAGTATTCAGGGGGCTGGGAACACTGAAGCTTTCTTT. Translated, it gives CASSIQGAGNTEAFF.

This clone was counted once. The chain couples TRBV19 to TRBJ1-6, with D unresolved. V was shortened by 6 bases and J by 7 bases, with 13 bases between the two germline ends. There are 14 residues in the CDR3. CDR1 LNHDA and CDR2 SQIVND come from the germline V gene (reference sequence). Here the CDR3 reads CASSLGSGNSPLHF. In nucleotides, the CDR3 is TGTGCCAGTAGCCTCGGGTCAGGCAATTCACCCCTCCACTTT.

The chain employs TRBV12-3 or TRBV12-4 and TRBJ2-7, with D perhaps matching TRBD1 or TRBD2 (6 bases each). The CDR3 length is 13 residues. V was shortened by 3 bases and J by 8 bases, with 14 bases between the two germline ends. CDR3 nucleotide sequence: TGTGCCAGCAGTTTGTTCGACGGGGGCAAGCAGTACTTC. The encoded protein is CASSLFDGGKQYF.

The V and J genes are TRBV19 and TRBJ1-1; D call uncertain. V was cut by 1 base and J by 10 bases, with 19 bases left in between. This CDR3 has 15 residues. Germline lookup yields CDR1 LNHDA and CDR2 SQIVND (reference sequence). This CDR3 reads CASSIGSDLVGVAFF. The CDR3 DNA reads TGTGCCAGTAGTATAGGGTCCGATCTTGTTGGTGTAGCTTTCTTT.

The rearrangement links TRBV2 to TRBJ1-2; no clear D gene. CDR1 and CDR2 from the germline V gene are SNHLY and FYNNEI. This CDR3 is built from 11 residues. V lost 2 bases and J lost 13, with 11 bases in between. The CDR3 sequence: CASSEYADFTF. In DNA, the CDR3 is TGTGCCAGCAGTGAATATGCCGATTTCACCTTC.